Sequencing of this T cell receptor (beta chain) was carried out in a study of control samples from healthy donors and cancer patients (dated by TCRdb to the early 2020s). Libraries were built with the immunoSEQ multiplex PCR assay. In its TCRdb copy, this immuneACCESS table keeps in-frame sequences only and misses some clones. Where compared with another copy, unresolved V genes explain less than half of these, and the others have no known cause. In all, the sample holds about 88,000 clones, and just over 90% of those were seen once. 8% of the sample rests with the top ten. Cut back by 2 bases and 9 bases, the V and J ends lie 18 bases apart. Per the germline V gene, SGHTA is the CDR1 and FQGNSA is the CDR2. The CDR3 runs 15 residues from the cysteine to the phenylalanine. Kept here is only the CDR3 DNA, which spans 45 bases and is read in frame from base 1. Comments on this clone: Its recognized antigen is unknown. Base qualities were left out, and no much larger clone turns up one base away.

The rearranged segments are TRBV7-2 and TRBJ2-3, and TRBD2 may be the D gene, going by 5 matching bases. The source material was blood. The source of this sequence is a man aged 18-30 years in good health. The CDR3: CASSLLADWGETQYF. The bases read TGTGCCAGCAGCTTACTAGCCGATTGGGGAGAGACGCAGTATTTT.